This entry is about one TCR beta chain. Deletions cut 0 bases from V and 4 bases from J, with 16 bases between. Germline assignment: CDR1 MNHEY and CDR2 SMNVEV (reference sequence). The CDR3 length is 16 residues. In the original processing: Amplification with reference gene primers provided the estimates of nucleated cell counts. Profiling relied on immunoSEQ multiplex PCR, and the TCRdb table lists in-frame clones only, not all of them. V and J calls and clone size are those listed in that table; D and trimming were worked out from the DNA. The sample records 250,000 to 300,000 clones, over 75% being singletons. The record originates from a study of blood T cell repertoires in COVID-19. Study in general: Samples came from the United States, Italy and Spain, spanning acute and convalescent COVID-19.

Cohort 3 donors counted as recovered after two negative PCRs, clearance, or resolved symptoms. The receptor comes from a woman aged 25-40 years who had recovered from COVID-19. Source material: PBMCs or T cells enriched from blood (not recorded which). V usage is TRBV27 and J usage is TRBJ2-7, with D possibly TRBD2 on 6 matching bases. CDR3 coding DNA: TGTGCCAGCAGTTTATCGGCGCCACAACGGGGGTACGAGCAGTACTTC. Translating it yields CASSLSAPQRGYEQYF.